The 13 T cell receptor beta chains below all came from one sample that was sequenced in a study of T-cell reconstitution after alpha-beta-depleted transplantation in children. Preparing the TCRbeta library involved the use of unique molecular identifiers. MiXCR, applied by TCRdb to the PCR reads, yields one record per CDR3 protein. The sample lists hundreds of thousands of distinct CDR3 sequences, about 15% occurring once. This sample comprised PBMCs, mostly from graft donor cells, obtained 360 days after TCRalphabeta/CD19-depleted stem cell transplant. These receptors all stem from a male patient younger than 18 who had a stem cell transplant for acute lymphoblastic leukemia, so the T cells may come from the graft donor.

This clonotype has a handful of counts. CDR3 DNA: TGTGCCAGCAGCTCCTGGCCCGGGGAAACCTACAATGAGCAGTTCTTC. Encoded protein: CASSSWPGETYNEQFF. The gene calls are TRBV12-3 or TRBV12-4 and TRBJ2-1, with a tentative D call TRBD2 (5 bases). V was trimmed by 6 bases and J by 2 bases, leaving 17 bases between them. The CDR3 sequence is 16 residues long.

This clonotype was observed a few times. This rearrangement joins TRBV11-1 to TRBJ2-7; 9 positions agree with TRBD2. The length of the CDR3 is 18 residues. Germline assignment: CDR1 SGHAT and CDR2 FQDESV (reference sequence). V shed 3 bases and J 3 bases; nucleotides not matched to a gene: 15. The CDR3 DNA follows: TGTGCCAGCAGCTTCCAGCGGGAGGCTCCCCCAATCTACTACGAGCAGTACTTC. Its translation: CASSFQREAPPIYYEQYF. The full variable domain, with the rest looked up from reference TRBV11-1 and TRBJ2-7, is EAEVAQSPRYKITEKSQAVAFWCDPISGHATLYWYRQILGQGPELLVQFQDESVVDDSQLPKDRFSAERLKGVDSTLKIQPAELGDSAMYLCASSFQREAPPIYYEQYFGPGTRLTVT.

With respect to this clonotype: A junction boundary mismatches the germline segment, possibly from a read error. The V gene is TRBV7-4, the J gene TRBJ1-5; D is ambiguous. The length of the CDR3 is 16 residues. CDR1 is SGHVT and CDR2 is SQSDAQ in the germline V gene. The CDR3 loop reads CATSKYSVPSNQPQHF. The CDR3 DNA sequence: TGTGCCACCAGCAAGTACTCGGTCCCTAGCAATCAGCCCCAGCATTTT.

This clonotype has more than one count but fewer than ten. This chain uses TRBV5-1 with TRBJ2-1; D unresolved. Trimming left V 0 bases short and J 5 bases short, with 12 bases between. Looked up from germline, CDR1 is SGHRS and CDR2 is YFSETQ. This CDR3 is built from 15 residues. CDR3 sequence: CASSLVLLQDNEQFF. The CDR3 nucleotides read TGCGCCAGCAGCTTGGTTTTACTCCAAGACAATGAGCAGTTCTTC.

This clonotype was detected a few times. V and J are TRBV27 and TRBJ2-7; 10 nucleotides match TRBD1. Germline lookup yields CDR1 MNHEY and CDR2 SMNVEV (reference sequence). The CDR3 sequence is 17 residues long. The V gene end was trimmed by 3 bases and the J gene end by 6 bases; junction bases not matched to a gene: 14. CDR3 sequence (DNA): TGTGCCAGCAGTTTCCCGAACAGACAGGGGGCGCCGGCCGAGCAGTACTTC. Translating it yields CASSFPNRQGAPAEQYF.

This clonotype was observed a few times. CDR3 region: CASTKSDRADTQYF. For the CDR3, the DNA is TGTGCCAGCACTAAGTCGGATAGGGCAGATACGCAGTATTTT. V is TRBV2 and J is TRBJ2-3; D call uncertain. This CDR3 region has 14 residues. V was pared by 7 bases and J by 4 bases, with 15 bases between. The V gene's germline CDR1 is SNHLY and CDR2 FYNNEI.

The chain combines TRBV20-1 with TRBJ2-7, with D unresolved. Trimming stripped 5 bases from V and 5 bases from J, with 16 bases between. Looked up from germline, CDR1 is DFQATT and CDR2 is SNEGSKA (reference sequence). The length of the CDR3 is 13 residues. Here the CDR3 DNA reads TGCAGTGCTCCCCTCGGCGATTTGAACGAGCAGTACTTC. It specifies CSAPLGDLNEQYF.

The genes are TRBV6-5 and TRBJ2-1; possibly TRBD1 or TRBD2 for D (5 bases each). The CDR3 length is 14 residues. Per germline, CDR1 MNHEY and CDR2 SVGAGI. The V and J ends lost 2 bases and 7 bases respectively, with 12 bases between them. CDR3 protein: CASSYQGTGNEQFF. The CDR3, as DNA: TGTGCCAGCAGTTACCAAGGGACCGGGAATGAGCAGTTCTTC.

The chain couples TRBV20-1 to TRBJ2-7, with 10 bases matching TRBD1. Germline V CDR1 and CDR2: DFQATT, SNEGSKA (reference sequence). The length of the CDR3 is 14 residues. V was pared by 5 bases and J by 5 bases, with 9 bases of the junction left unmatched. The CDR3 spells CSAGDRGLSHEQYF. CDR3 nucleotide sequence: TGCAGTGCTGGCGACAGGGGGCTTTCCCACGAGCAGTACTTC.

This clonotype was seen a few times. The chain employs TRBV6-1 and TRBJ1-5; TRBD1 matches at 9 bases. Per the germline V gene, CDR1 is MNHNS and CDR2 is SASEGT. Trimming at V came to 5 bases and at J to 4 bases, leaving 6 bases not matched to a gene. This CDR3 is 15 amino acids long. CDR3 DNA sequence: TGTGCCAGCAGTCCAACGGACAGGGGTAATCAGCCCCAGCATTTT. This gives the protein CASSPTDRGNQPQHF.

This chain connects TRBV6-5 to TRBJ2-1; the D gene is possibly TRBD2 (6 bases). Germline values: CDR1 MNHEY, CDR2 SVGAGI. V lost 2 bases, J lost 10 bases, and 15 bases lay in between. This CDR3 spans 14 amino acids. This CDR3 is CASSYAPGLWEQFF. CDR3 nucleotide sequence: TGTGCCAGCAGTTACGCTCCGGGACTTTGGGAGCAGTTCTTC.

The rearrangement joins TRBV3-1 to TRBJ2-7, with 11 nucleotides matching TRBD2. The V gene end was trimmed by 2 bases and the J gene end by 2 bases; junction bases not matched to a gene: 8. The CDR3 contains 17 residues. Germline V gives CDR1 LGHDT, CDR2 YNNKEL (reference sequence). The CDR3 region has the DNA TGTGCCAGCAGCCAACGACGTCTAGCGGGAGGCGCCTACGAGCAGTACTTC. This translates into CASSQRRLAGGAYEQYF.

This clonotype was picked up a small number of times. This sequence joins TRBV5-1 and TRBJ1-2; 7 bases map to TRBD1. CDR3 length: 15 amino acids. J was trimmed by 4 bases and V by 4 bases; bases with no gene match: 10. The V gene's germline CDR1 is SGHRS and CDR2 YFSETQ. The CDR3 is CASSRQTGNSYGYTF. In DNA, the CDR3 is TGCGCCAGCAGCCGCCAGACAGGGAATAGCTATGGCTACACCTTC.